The clone carrying this TCR beta chain occurred many times. TRAV- and TRBV-specific primers were used for first-strand cDNA, which covered alpha and beta chains. The authors amplified TCRs for 20 PCR cycles with a constant-region primer and a V-primer adapter. TCRdb re-called the reads through MiXCR, storing one row per CDR3 protein. In the table there are more than 30,000 distinct CDR3 sequences, approximately 49% of which are singletons. The data were obtained in a study of low-dose radiotherapy and immunotherapy resistance in tumors. Study-wide background: The fractionation for Cohort 1 was 0.5 Gy per fraction every 2 weeks, totaling 6.5 Gy. Cyclophosphamide infusions of 200 mg/m2 came every two weeks, one day before radiation-immunotherapy.

Germline CDR1 reads LGHDT; CDR2 reads YNNKEL (reference sequence). The ends lost 4 bases at V and 2 bases at J; junction bases unmatched: 6. CDR3 size: 17 residues. Stated time point: after trial treatment. Documented treatment: LDRT plus nivolumab, ipilimumab, low-dose cyclophosphamide and aspirin (RACIN trial). This specimen was PBMCs, taken after low-dose radiotherapy plus immunotherapy. The TCR originated in a male donor with gallbladder cancer. This chain joins TRBV3-1 and TRBJ2-3; 13 nucleotides align to TRBD2. The CDR3 coding sequence is TGTGCCAGCAGCCCGGGGACTAGCGGGGTGATCACAGATACGCAGTATTTT. Amino acids: CASSPGTSGVITDTQYF.